Listed here are 16 T cell receptor beta chains from one sample, sequenced in a study of early T cells in non-severe SARS-CoV-2 infection. MiXCR was run by TCRdb on the 5' RACE reads, yielding one entry per CDR3 protein. This table holds around 50,000 distinct CDR3 sequences, around 10% found once. What was sequenced was whole blood. The receptors derive from an adult who was a healthcare worker with PCR-confirmed SARS-CoV-2 infection or an uninfected control (not recorded which).

V is TRBV12-3 or TRBV12-4 and J is TRBJ1-1; D remains ambiguous. V lost 7 bases, J lost 5 bases, and 14 bases lay in between. This CDR3 has 13 residues. CDR3 nucleotides: TGTGCCAGCAACATGGACGGGCTTACTGAAGCTTTCTTT. Translation: CASNMDGLTEAFF.

This clonotype was seen a handful of times. In nucleotides, the CDR3 is TGCAGCGCTGGCACAGATACGCAGTATTTT. This codes for CSAGTDTQYF. This chain connects TRBV29-1 to TRBJ2-3; D not certain. V lost 7 bases, J lost 1 base, and 3 bases lay in between. CDR1 is SQVTM and CDR2 is ANQGSEA in the germline V gene. CDR3 length equals 10 residues.

Only a few counts were recorded for this clonotype. The V and J genes are TRBV14 and TRBJ2-1; TRBD2 matches 7 bases. The CDR3 covers 16 residues. Germline lookup yields CDR1 SGHDN and CDR2 FVKESK. V gave up 4 bases and J gave up 0 bases; unmatched junction bases: 6. The CDR3 spells CASSLTGGGSYNEQFF. The CDR3 bases are TGTGCCAGCAGCCTGACGGGGGGAGGCTCCTACAATGAGCAGTTCTTC.

This clonotype was seen ten or more times. CDR3 DNA: TGTGCCAGCAAAGGCGTGAACACTGAAGCTTTCTTT. Encoded protein: CASKGVNTEAFF. This chain joins TRBV25-1 and TRBJ1-1; D uncertain. This CDR3 is built from 12 residues. V was cut by 7 bases and J by 0 bases, with 6 bases left in between. In germline, CDR1 is MGHDK, CDR2 SYGVNS.

This clonotype was counted at least ten times. The junction shows a germline mismatch at one end, possibly a read error. The chain joins TRBV7-9 to TRBJ1-3, with 11 bases that match TRBD1. CDR1 is SEHNR, CDR2 FQNEAQ, per germline (reference sequence). The CDR3 loop spans 17 amino acids. As DNA, the CDR3 is TGTGCCAGCAGCAAAGGACAGGGGGCGTCGTCTGAAAACACCATATATTTT. This sequence encodes CASSKGQGASSENTIYF.

V and J are TRBV11-2 and TRBJ2-1, with 8 nucleotides matching TRBD2. Trimming removed 1 base from V and 14 bases from J; junction bases left unmatched: 10. The germline gives CDR1 SGHAT, CDR2 FQNNGV. CDR3 size: 14 residues. The CDR3 sequence is CASSLAPKAGAEFF. DNA for the CDR3: TGTGCCAGCAGCTTAGCCCCCAAAGCGGGGGCCGAGTTCTTC.

The table lists this clonotype with many counts. The chain is built from TRBV29-1 and TRBJ1-1; the D gene is possibly TRBD1 (5 bases). This CDR3 contains 13 residues. Between the trimmed V and J ends, which lost 6 bases and 1 base, there was a span of 12 bases. Germline V gene data show CDR1 as SQVTM and CDR2 as ANQGSEA. The CDR3 spells CSVGGRANTEAFF. The DNA of the CDR3 is TGCAGCGTCGGCGGCAGGGCGAACACTGAAGCTTTCTTT.

In this sample, this clonotype turned up many times. The V call is TRBV7-2, the J call TRBJ1-5, with TRBD1 as a possible D gene (5 bases). Germline loops: CDR1 SGHTA, CDR2 FQGNSA. Trimming removed 1 base from V and 3 bases from J, with 13 bases in between. This CDR3 spans 16 amino acids. The CDR3 bases are TGTGCCAGCAGCTTAGGCGCAGGGCCTCTCAATCAGCCCCAGCATTTT. Amino acids: CASSLGAGPLNQPQHF.

As DNA, the CDR3 is TGTGCCAGCAGTCCCGGAGGCTTTGGAAACACCATATATTTT. Translated: CASSPGGFGNTIYF. The chain is built from TRBV11-2 and TRBJ1-3, with D hard to call. Trimming removed 6 bases at V and 3 bases at J, with 12 bases between. This CDR3 comprises 14 residues. The germline V gene has CDR1 SGHAT and CDR2 FQNNGV. The full variable domain, completed using reference TRBV11-2 and TRBJ1-3, is EAGVAQSPRYKIIEKRQSVAFWCNPISGHATLYWYQQILGQGPKLLIQFQNNGVVDDSQLPKDRFSAERLKGVDSTLKIQPAKLEDSAVYLCASSPGGFGNTIYFGEGSWLTVV.

This clonotype was counted a few times. The rearrangement joins TRBV7-2 to TRBJ2-7, with 12 positions matching TRBD2. The germline V gene has CDR1 SGHTA and CDR2 FQGNSA. V lost 6 bases and J lost 2; bases outside the gene matches: 5. The CDR3 runs to 15 residues. Written as DNA, the CDR3 is TGTGCCAGCAGATATCGACTAGCGGGAGCCTACGAGCAGTACTTC. Its translation: CASRYRLAGAYEQYF.

The genes are TRBV28 and TRBJ2-7; D remains ambiguous. The CDR3 has 12 amino acids. Germline values: CDR1 MDHEN, CDR2 SYDVKM. Trimming pared 5 bases from V and 6 bases from J, leaving 11 bases between. CDR3 DNA: TGTGCCAGCAGTCCCCTTAGTTTCGAGCAGTACTTC. Translating it yields CASSPLSFEQYF.

This clonotype was counted at least ten times. As DNA, the CDR3 is TGCAGTGCTCCCGGCGGGGGCACTAACTATGGCTACACCTTC. It is translated as CSAPGGGTNYGYTF. The chain combines TRBV20-1 with TRBJ1-2, with D perhaps TRBD1 (6 bases). Germline CDR1 DFQATT, CDR2 SNEGSKA (reference sequence). The CDR3 extends over 14 amino acids. V was trimmed by 5 bases and J by 0 bases, leaving 13 bases between them.

In its sample, this clonotype was seen a few times. The chain employs TRBV2 and TRBJ1-5, with TRBD1 matching over 7 bases. Losses at the gene ends were 5 bases for V and 2 bases for J; bases not matched to a gene: 9. The CDR3 extends over 16 amino acids. Germline-derived CDR1 and CDR2 are SNHLY and FYNNEI. Written as DNA, the CDR3 is TGTGCCAGCAGTCGGACAGGACTTAACGGCAATCAGCCCCAGCATTTT. Its translation is CASSRTGLNGNQPQHF. The whole variable domain, remainder taken from reference TRBV2 and TRBJ1-5, is EPEVTQTPSHQVTQMGQEVILRCVPISNHLYFYWYRQILGQKVEFLVSFYNNEISEKSEIFDDQFSVERPDGSNFTLKIRSTKLEDSAMYFCASSRTGLNGNQPQHFGDGTRLSIL.

This chain links TRBV4-2 with TRBJ2-7, with 8 positions matching TRBD1. The CDR3 has 16 amino acids. The J segment lost 5 bases and the V segment lost 0 bases, leaving 9 bases of the junction unmatched. From germline, CDR1 is LGHNA and CDR2 YNFKEQ. CDR3 loop: CASSQDSRTGTHEQYF. The DNA of the CDR3 is TGTGCCAGCAGCCAAGATTCGAGGACAGGGACCCACGAGCAGTACTTC.

This clonotype was observed a handful of times. The chain uses TRBV2 and TRBJ1-5, with TRBD1 identical over 9 bases. The germline V gene encodes CDR1 SNHLY and CDR2 FYNNEI. The CDR3 length is 15 residues. The V segment lost 8 bases and the J segment 2 bases; nucleotides outside the gene matches: 7. The DNA for the CDR3 is TGTGCCAGCGGGGACAGGACAGGGGGCAATCAGCCCCAGCATTTT. Encoded protein: CASGDRTGGNQPQHF.

The rearrangement joins TRBV3-1 to TRBJ2-7; D is perhaps TRBD2 (5 bases). The CDR3 runs to 13 residues. Germline V gives CDR1 LGHDT, CDR2 YNNKEL (reference sequence). Trimming stripped 4 bases from V and 3 bases from J, with 10 bases between. For the CDR3, the DNA is TGTGCCAGCAGCCCCGGACTTTTCTACGAGCAGTACTTC. Amino acids: CASSPGLFYEQYF.